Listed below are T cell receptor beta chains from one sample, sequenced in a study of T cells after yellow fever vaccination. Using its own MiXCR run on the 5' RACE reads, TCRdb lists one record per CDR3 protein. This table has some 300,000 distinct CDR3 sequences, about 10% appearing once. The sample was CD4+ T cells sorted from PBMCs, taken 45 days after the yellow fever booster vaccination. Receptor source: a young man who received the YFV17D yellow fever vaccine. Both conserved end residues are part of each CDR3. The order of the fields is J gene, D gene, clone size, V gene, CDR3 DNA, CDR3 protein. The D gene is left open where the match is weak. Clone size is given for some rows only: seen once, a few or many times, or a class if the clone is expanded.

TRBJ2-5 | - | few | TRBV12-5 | TGTGCTAGTGGCTTAACTGAGACCCAGTACTTC | CASGLTETQYF
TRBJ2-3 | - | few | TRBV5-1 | TGCGCCAGCAGCTTTACAAGAGATACGCAGTATTTT | CASSFTRDTQYF
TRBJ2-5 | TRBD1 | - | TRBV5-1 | TGCGCCAGCAGCAGACAGGGTTATGGGGAGACCCAGTACTTC | CASSRQGYGETQYF
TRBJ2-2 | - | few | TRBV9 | TGTGCCAGCAGCGCGGGACTCGACACCGGGGAGCTGTTTTTT | CASSAGLDTGELFF
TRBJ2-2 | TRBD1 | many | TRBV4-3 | TGCGCCAGCAGCCAAGATCGCCCCGGGATTATGGGAGACAGGGGGCCCGGGGAGCTGTTTTTT | CASSQDRPGIMGDRGPGELFF
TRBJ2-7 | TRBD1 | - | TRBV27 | TGTGCCAGCAAGGGGGACAGTACCTACGAGCAGTACTTC | CASKGDSTYEQYF
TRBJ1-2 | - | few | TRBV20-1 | TGCAGTGCCCCGAGGGCCCCTAGAGGCTACACCTTC | CSAPRAPRGYTF
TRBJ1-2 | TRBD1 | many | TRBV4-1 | TGCGCCAGCAGCCGCTCCGGGACAGCCTTTTATGGCTACACCTTC | CASSRSGTAFYGYTF
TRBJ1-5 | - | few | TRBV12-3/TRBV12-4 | TGTGCCAGCAGTTTAGAGCTTTCGGGTCAGCCCCAGCATTTT | CASSLELSGQPQHF
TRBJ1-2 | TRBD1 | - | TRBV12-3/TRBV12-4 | TGTGCCAGCAGTCGGACAGGGGGGAGTGGGTATGGCTACACCTTC | CASSRTGGSGYGYTF
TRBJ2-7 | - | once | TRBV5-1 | TGCGCCAGCAGCTTGGCTTTCTCGGGGGTGTACGAGCAGTACTTC | CASSLAFSGVYEQYF
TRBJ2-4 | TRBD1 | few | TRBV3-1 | TGTGCCAGCAGCCAAATTTTGGGACAGGGCGAAAACATTCAGTACTTC | CASSQILGQGENIQYF
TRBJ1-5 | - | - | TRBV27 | TGTGCCAGCAGTCCGCGGGACGGAGCTAATCAGCCCCAGCATTTT | CASSPRDGANQPQHF
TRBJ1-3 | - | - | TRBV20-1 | TGCAGTGCTAGTTATGGAAACACCATATATTTT | CSASYGNTIYF
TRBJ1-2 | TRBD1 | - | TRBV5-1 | TGCGCCAGCAGCCCCGGGACAGAGGTCTACACCTTC | CASSPGTEVYTF
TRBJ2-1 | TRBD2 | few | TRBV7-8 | TGTGCCAGCAGCCGTCTAGCGGGGGGGCCATATGAGCAGTTCTTC | CASSRLAGGPYEQFF
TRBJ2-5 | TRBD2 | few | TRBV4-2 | TGTGCCAGCAGCCAATTCGGGAGCGGGGGGGCGGACACAAAAGAGACCCAGTACTTC | CASSQFGSGGADTKETQYF
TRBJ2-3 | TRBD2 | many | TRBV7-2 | TGTGCCAGCAGCTTTAGCGGGGGGGCAGATACGCAGTATTTT | CASSFSGGADTQYF
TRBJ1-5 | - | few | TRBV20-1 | TGCAGGGCGGGATCGAGTTTTGGCAATCAGCCCCAGCATTTT | CRAGSSFGNQPQHF
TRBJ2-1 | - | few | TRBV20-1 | TGCAGTGCCCTCCCCCCTTGGCGGAGAGACAATGAGCAGTTCTTC | CSALPPWRRDNEQFF